The source of this TCR beta chain is a study of T cells in Graves' hyperthyroidism and ophthalmopathy. Findings and limits, study-wide: Ophthalmopathy, as predicted by the model, came a median 6.5 months after the prediction. Blood also carried most thyroid clonotypes expanded above 0.001.

The length of the CDR3 is 14 residues. V dropped 6 bases and J dropped 6; count of bases not matched to a gene: 6. Amplification yielded TCR beta CDR3 regions, with RNA transcripts as the source. The HTBI primer set drove a first-round RT-PCR of the TCR CDR3. TCRdb passed the multiplex PCR reads through MiXCR, listing each CDR3 protein once. The table lists 490,000 or so distinct CDR3 sequences, about 20% of them singletons. This clonotype was seen at least ten times. Its antigen is not known. Duration under 3 months, a NOSPECS grade of at least 4, and a Clinical Activity Score of at least 3 characterized the ophthalmopathy patients. Uncontrolled infections, other autoimmune diseases, pregnancy or lactation led to exclusion of patients.

The specimen sequenced was blood. The TCR sequence derives from a middle-aged man with Graves' ophthalmopathy. The chain is built from TRBV12-3 or TRBV12-4 and TRBJ2-2; the match to TRBD1 covers 8 bases. CDR3 in amino acids: CASSRDRLPGELFF. DNA for the CDR3: TGTGCCAGCAGCCGGGACAGGCTCCCCGGGGAGCTGTTTTTT.